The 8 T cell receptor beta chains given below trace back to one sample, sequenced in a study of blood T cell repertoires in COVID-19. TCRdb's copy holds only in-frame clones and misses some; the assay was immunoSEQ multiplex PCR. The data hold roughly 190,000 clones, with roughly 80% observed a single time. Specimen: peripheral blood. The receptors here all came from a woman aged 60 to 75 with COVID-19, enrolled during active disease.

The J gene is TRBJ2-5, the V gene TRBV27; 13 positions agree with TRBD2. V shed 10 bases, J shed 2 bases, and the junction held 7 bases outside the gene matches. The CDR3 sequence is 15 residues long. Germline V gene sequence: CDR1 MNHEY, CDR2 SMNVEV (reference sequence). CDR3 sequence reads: CATGLAGEIQETQYF. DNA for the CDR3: TGTGCCACCGGACTAGCGGGAGAAATTCAAGAGACCCAGTACTTC.

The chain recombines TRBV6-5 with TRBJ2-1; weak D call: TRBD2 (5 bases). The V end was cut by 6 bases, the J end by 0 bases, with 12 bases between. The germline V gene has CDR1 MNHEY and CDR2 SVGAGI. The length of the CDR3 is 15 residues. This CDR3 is CASRVGVSSYNEQFF. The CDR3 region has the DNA TGTGCCAGCAGAGTGGGAGTGAGCTCCTACAATGAGCAGTTCTTC.

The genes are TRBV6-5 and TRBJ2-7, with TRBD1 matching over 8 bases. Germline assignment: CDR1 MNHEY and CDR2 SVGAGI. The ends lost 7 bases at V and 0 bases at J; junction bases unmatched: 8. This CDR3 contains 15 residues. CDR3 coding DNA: TGTGCCAGCACCGAGACAGGGGCTAGCTCCTACGAGCAGTACTTC. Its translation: CASTETGASSYEQYF.

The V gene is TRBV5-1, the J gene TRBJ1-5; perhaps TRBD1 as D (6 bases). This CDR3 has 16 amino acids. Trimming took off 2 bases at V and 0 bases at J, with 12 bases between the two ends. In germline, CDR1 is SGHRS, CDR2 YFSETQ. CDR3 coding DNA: TGCGCCAGCAGCTTCGACAGGACCGATAGCAATCAGCCCCAGCATTTT. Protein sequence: CASSFDRTDSNQPQHF.

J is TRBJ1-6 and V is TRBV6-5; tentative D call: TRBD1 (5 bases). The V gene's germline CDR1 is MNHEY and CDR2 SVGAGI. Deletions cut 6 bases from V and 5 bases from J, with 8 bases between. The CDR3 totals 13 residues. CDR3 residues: CASSIRDNSPLHF. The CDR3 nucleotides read TGTGCCAGCAGCATCAGGGATAATTCACCCCTCCACTTT.

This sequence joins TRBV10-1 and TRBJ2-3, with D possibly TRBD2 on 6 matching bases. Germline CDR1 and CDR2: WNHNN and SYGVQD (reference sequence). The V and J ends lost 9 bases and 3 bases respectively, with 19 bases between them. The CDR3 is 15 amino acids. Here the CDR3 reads CASRDSLSDTDTQYF. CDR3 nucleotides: TGCGCCAGTAGGGACTCCTTATCGGATACAGATACGCAGTATTTT.

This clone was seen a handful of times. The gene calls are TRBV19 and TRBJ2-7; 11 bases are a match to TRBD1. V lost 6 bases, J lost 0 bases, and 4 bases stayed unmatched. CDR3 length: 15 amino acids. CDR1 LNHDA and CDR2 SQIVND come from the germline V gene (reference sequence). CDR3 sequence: CASRRGTGGSYEQYF. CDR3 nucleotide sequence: TGTGCCAGTAGAAGAGGGACAGGGGGCTCCTACGAGCAGTACTTC.

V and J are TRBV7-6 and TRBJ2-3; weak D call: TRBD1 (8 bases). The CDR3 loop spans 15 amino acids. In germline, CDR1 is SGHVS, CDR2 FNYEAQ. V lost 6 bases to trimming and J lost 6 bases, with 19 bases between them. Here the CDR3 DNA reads TGTGCCAGCAGTCGACAGGGGCGGGAGACGGATACGCAGTATTTT. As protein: CASSRQGRETDTQYF.